Sequencing of this TCR beta chain was carried out in a study of T-cell memory formation after mild COVID-19. Researchers used 5'RACE with constant-segment primers to make TCR alpha and TCR beta cDNA libraries that carry sample barcodes and UMIs. MiXCR, applied by TCRdb to the 5' RACE reads, yields one record per CDR3 protein. In the table there are some 120,000 distinct CDR3 sequences, about 18% of which are singletons. Whole-study results and caveats: In pre-infection memory, a portion of responding clones appeared, which suggested that cross-reactive memory joined. Clones that contracted clustered mainly in CM and EM if CD4+ and in EMRA if CD8+.

The V end was cut by 5 bases, the J end by 4 bases, with 20 bases between. The germline V gene has CDR1 MDHEN and CDR2 SYDVKM. The CDR3 extends over 16 amino acids. This clonotype was picked up a small number of times. Its antigen is undetermined. The receptor was derived from a man aged 18 to 29 who had mild COVID-19 (a few samples of this study predate the infection). Cell type and time point are not known. The genes are TRBV28 and TRBJ1-2; D might be TRBD1 (5 bases). Source material: PBMCs or a T cell subset sorted from them (not recorded which). The CDR3 coding sequence is TGTGCCAGCAGTAGGGGTAGGGACGGTGAAGGCTATGGCTACACCTTC. This sequence encodes CASSRGRDGEGYGYTF.